This T cell receptor (beta chain) was found in a study of sequential checkpoint blockade in melanoma. Whole-study findings and limits: Patients with week-13 increases in T-cell fraction and clonality benefited about 30 times more often.

This CDR3 is 12 amino acids long. Germline CDR1 and CDR2: LNHDA and SQIVND (reference sequence). Trimming pared 5 bases from V and 6 bases from J, leaving 9 bases between. Comment on this clone: Its specificity is not known.

Noted treatment: randomized to nivolumab then ipilimumab (arm A) or the reverse (arm B). TCRdb's table, derived via immunoSEQ multiplex PCR, lists solely in-frame clones and lacks some. The sample lists 4,000 or so clones; roughly a fifth were seen once. The sequenced sample was tumor tissue (inferred from file names), obtained from a patient given nivolumab and ipilimumab in sequence. V gene TRBV19 combines with J gene TRBJ2-3; no firm D call. The receptor was derived from a human donor with melanoma. CDR3 amino acids: CASSLLGDTQYF. CDR3 coding DNA: TGTGCCAGTAGTTTATTAGGGGATACGCAGTATTTT.